This TCR beta chain emerged from a study of blood T cells in healthy people across ages. Study overall: Through template switching, about one barcoded beta molecule was captured per two T cells, as measured in model experiments.

Total RNA amounts of at least 6 micrograms were extracted per sample. Whole-study results and caveats: Researchers deemed the diversity estimates from one million T cells underestimates. Roughly linear age-related decline in beta diversity appeared, significant by age 40.

The sample holds a few counts of this clonotype. What it binds is unknown. Alongside a J-beta primer mix, a sample-barcoded 5' primer served in a second PCR lasting roughly 6 to 11 cycles. TCRdb reprocessed the 5' RACE reads via MiXCR and lists one record per CDR3 protein. The sample lists 1.5 million to 2 million distinct CDR3 sequences; about 49% were seen once. CDR3 length: 15 amino acids. V lost 2 bases, J lost 4 bases, and 13 bases lay in between. Germline lookup yields CDR1 MNHEY and CDR2 SVGEGT. V usage is TRBV6-2 or TRBV6-3 and J usage is TRBJ2-3; D is unresolved. What was sequenced was blood. The origin of this receptor is a woman aged 35 to 49 in good health. Here the CDR3 DNA reads TGTGCCAGCAGTTACGCGGCTAGTATTCCAGATACGCAGTATTTT. Its protein product is CASSYAASIPDTQYF.